A single sample gave rise to the 13 T cell receptor beta chains below, sequenced in a study of blood T cell repertoires in COVID-19. Repertoires were generated with immunoSEQ multiplex PCR, while TCRdb's copy carries only in-frame clones and drops some. The profile shows fewer than 200,000 clones, approximately 83% of them singletons. Sequences were obtained from peripheral blood. The source of these receptors is a woman of 80 years or more with acute or convalescent COVID-19.

The gene calls are TRBV7-2 and TRBJ1-4, with TRBD1 matching 9 bases. V lost 1 base, J lost 7 bases, and 4 bases stayed unmatched. Germline loops: CDR1 SGHTA, CDR2 FQGNSA. There are 15 residues in the CDR3. The CDR3 loop is CASSLGSQGAEKLFF. For the CDR3, the DNA is TGTGCCAGCAGCTTAGGTTCACAGGGGGCTGAAAAACTGTTTTTT.

V gene TRBV13 combines with J gene TRBJ1-1, with unresolved D. Germline CDR1 is PRHDT and CDR2 is FYEKMQ (reference sequence). V dropped 3 bases and J dropped 0 bases, with 17 bases sitting between them. This CDR3 is 17 amino acids long. The CDR3 region is CASSFSINRELNTEAFF. CDR3 sequence (DNA): TGTGCCAGCAGCTTCTCCATTAACAGAGAGCTGAACACTGAAGCTTTCTTT.

Comments on this clone: In the same sample, other DNA sequences code for this CDR3. This rearrangement joins TRBV6-5 to TRBJ2-7; 8 nucleotides agree with TRBD2. The CDR3 runs 12 residues. The V gene's germline CDR1 is MNHEY and CDR2 SVGAGI. V shed 9 bases and J 2 bases; nucleotides not matched to a gene: 3. CDR3 nucleotide sequence: TGTGCCAGTCGGGGGGGGCCCTACGAGCAGTACTTC. Amino acids: CASRGGPYEQYF.

Only one count was recorded for this clone. This chain uses TRBV6-1 with TRBJ1-5; D might be TRBD1 (6 bases). This CDR3 contains 15 residues. Germline CDR1 reads MNHNS; CDR2 reads SASEGT. Trimming took off 3 bases at V and 3 bases at J, with 12 bases between the two ends. The CDR3: CASSDLGGSNQPQHF. The CDR3 DNA sequence: TGTGCCAGCAGTGATTTAGGGGGATCCAATCAGCCCCAGCATTTT.

The CDR3 nucleotides are TGCAGCGTTGCGGACAGTTACAATGAGCAGTTCTTC. This codes for CSVADSYNEQFF. The chain joins TRBV29-1 to TRBJ2-1; TRBD1 is a possible D gene (6 bases). The CDR3 covers 12 residues. CDR1 is SQVTM and CDR2 is ANQGSEA in the germline V gene. V lost 4 bases to trimming and J lost 4 bases, with 8 bases between them.

V and J are TRBV6-6 and TRBJ1-1, with 7 bases identical to TRBD1. Germline loops: CDR1 MNHNY, CDR2 SVGAGI (reference sequence). V dropped 5 bases and J dropped 5; count of bases not matched to a gene: 5. The CDR3 has 13 residues. CDR3 sequence: CASSPRGQTEAFF. The CDR3 coding sequence is TGTGCCAGCAGTCCGAGGGGGCAAACTGAAGCTTTCTTT.

The genes are TRBV29-1 and TRBJ2-7, with 9 bases identical to TRBD1. This CDR3 region has 15 residues. V was clipped by 6 bases and J by 3 bases; unmatched bases: 12. Germline-derived CDR1 and CDR2 are SQVTM and ANQGSEA. The DNA for the CDR3 is TGCAGCGTAGACCTAGGACAGGGGTTAAACTACGAGCAGTACTTC. Protein sequence: CSVDLGQGLNYEQYF.

The rearrangement links TRBV7-9 to TRBJ2-7; D perhaps matches TRBD1 (6 bases). V was cut by 1 base and J by 2 bases, with 9 bases left in between. Germline CDR1 reads SEHNR; CDR2 reads FQNEAQ (reference sequence). The CDR3 is made up of 14 amino acids. CDR3 residues: CASSLGTVPYEQYF. Here the CDR3 DNA reads TGTGCCAGCAGCTTAGGGACAGTCCCCTACGAGCAGTACTTC.

The chain links TRBV9 to TRBJ2-5, with TRBD1 identical over 7 bases. The CDR3 loop spans 16 amino acids. V trimming: 0 bases; J trimming: 5 bases; junction bases outside the gene matches: 10. Germline values: CDR1 SGDLS, CDR2 YYNGEE. The CDR3 DNA reads TGTGCCAGCAGCGTAGAGGGGGCCCTCCAGGGGGAGACCCAGTACTTC. It specifies CASSVEGALQGETQYF.

This clone was recorded once. The CDR3, as DNA: TGTGCCAGCAGTAAAGGGCTAGCCGGACTTTCGACAGATACGCAGTATTTT. It is translated as CASSKGLAGLSTDTQYF. The chain recombines TRBV2 with TRBJ2-3; maybe TRBD2 (5 bases). CDR3 length: 17 amino acids. CDR1 and CDR2 from the germline V gene are SNHLY and FYNNEI. V lost 5 bases and J lost 3, with 21 bases in between. Full variable domain (outside the CDR3, taken from reference TRBV2 and TRBJ2-3): EPEVTQTPSHQVTQMGQEVILRCVPISNHLYFYWYRQILGQKVEFLVSFYNNEISEKSEIFDDQFSVERPDGSNFTLKIRSTKLEDSAMYFCASSKGLAGLSTDTQYFGPGTRLTVL.

This chain joins TRBV7-2 and TRBJ2-1, with D perhaps TRBD2 (6 bases). The CDR3 is 15 residues long. V lost 3 bases and J lost 5, with 14 bases in between. Germline V lookup: CDR1 SGHTA, CDR2 FQGNSA. The CDR3 spells CASSLEPGEHNEQFF. CDR3 sequence (DNA): TGTGCCAGCAGCTTGGAACCGGGGGAGCACAATGAGCAGTTCTTC.

The V and J genes are TRBV30 and TRBJ1-5, with D possibly TRBD1 on 6 matching bases. Germline V lookup: CDR1 GTSNPN, CDR2 SVGIG (reference sequence). Trimming pared 1 base from V and 10 bases from J, leaving 11 bases between. The CDR3 has 12 amino acids. The CDR3, as DNA: TGTGCCTGGAGTGCAGGGGTGGGTCCCCAGCATTTT. This gives the protein CAWSAGVGPQHF.

The gene calls are TRBV6-2 or TRBV6-3 and TRBJ2-5; D is uncertain. The CDR3 loop spans 17 amino acids. The ends were cut back, 2 bases at V and 5 bases at J, with 21 bases in the middle. In germline, CDR1 is MNHEY, CDR2 SVGEGT. This chain's CDR3 is CASSYGTAARPTETQYF. The CDR3 DNA is TGTGCCAGCAGTTACGGTACCGCCGCGCGCCCCACGGAGACCCAGTACTTC.